Listed below are T cell receptor beta chains from one sample, sequenced in a study of CD8 T cells in Susac syndrome. Via MiXCR, TCRdb re-called the immunoSEQ multiplex PCR reads, giving one row per CDR3 protein. There are roughly 180,000 distinct CDR3 sequences in the sample; approximately 94% occur only once, and around 0.1% lies in the top ten. Sample: CD4+ T cells from PBMCs. The receptor set was obtained from a human donor with multiple sclerosis. CDR3s include the opening cysteine and the closing phenylalanine or tryptophan. A D gene is named only where the DNA matches it firmly. Rows give clone size only sometimes, using once, few, many, or a class for an expanded clone.

NA TRBJ2-5 TRBV29-1 NA CSVTEQETQYF TGCAGCGTTACAGAACAAGAGACCCAGTACTTC
NA TRBJ1-5 TRBV2 NA CASSGLDRNQPQHF TGTGCCAGCAGTGGTCTTGACAGAAATCAGCCCCAGCATTTT
NA TRBJ1-1 TRBV27 NA CASSPGMNTEAFF TGTGCCAGCAGTCCAGGTATGAACACTGAAGCTTTCTTT
TRBD2 TRBJ2-1 TRBV27 NA CASSLWEGRYEQFF TGTGCCAGCAGTTTGTGGGAGGGTCGCTATGAGCAGTTCTTC
NA TRBJ2-7 TRBV28 few CASSLADPYEQYF TGTGCCAGCAGTTTAGCGGACCCCTACGAGCAGTACTTC
TRBD2 TRBJ2-3 TRBV18 NA CASSPRSGVSTDTQYF TGTGCCAGCTCACCCCGGAGCGGGGTTAGCACAGATACGCAGTATTTT
NA TRBJ2-7 TRBV7-8 NA CASSLGSVSSYEQYF TGTGCCAGCAGCTTAGGTTCGGTTAGCTCCTACGAGCAGTACTTC
NA TRBJ1-1 TRBV30 NA CAWKNRLNTEAFF TGTGCCTGGAAAAACAGGTTGAACACTGAAGCTTTCTTT
NA TRBJ1-1 TRBV20-1 NA CSASFGGGGTEAFF TGCAGTGCTAGTTTCGGTGGTGGAGGAACTGAAGCTTTCTTT
NA TRBJ1-2 TRBV5-1 NA CASSVLSGHEGYTF TGCGCCAGCAGCGTACTCTCGGGACACGAGGGCTACACCTTC
NA TRBJ2-1 TRBV24-1 NA CATSDVTGVHEQFF TGTGCCACCAGTGACGTGACCGGAGTACATGAGCAGTTCTTC
TRBD2 TRBJ2-3 TRBV20-1 NA CSAPHGGGDTQYF TGCAGTGCCCCCCACGGGGGGGGCGATACGCAGTATTTT
NA TRBJ2-3 TRBV6-5 NA CASSYGRTDTQYF TGTGCCAGCAGTTACGGGCGCACAGATACGCAGTATTTT
NA TRBJ1-4 TRBV19 once CASSDVQFNEKLFF TGTGCCAGTAGTGATGTACAGTTTAATGAAAAACTGTTTTTT
TRBD1 TRBJ1-2 TRBV28 NA CASRTGNFGYTF TGTGCCAGCAGGACAGGGAATTTTGGCTACACCTTC
NA TRBJ1-2 TRBV2 NA CASRKSDTQGGYTF TGTGCCAGCAGGAAGTCGGACACTCAGGGTGGCTACACCTTC
NA TRBJ1-2 TRBV24-1 NA CATSDGGTAYGYTF TGTGCCACCAGTGATGGAGGGACGGCTTATGGCTACACCTTC
NA TRBJ1-1 TRBV19 NA CASSGGRGAFF TGTGCCAGTTCGGGAGGGCGCGGAGCTTTCTTT
NA TRBJ2-4 TRBV12-3/TRBV12-4 NA CASSIGTGNIQYF TGTGCCAGCAGTATCGGGACTGGAAACATTCAGTACTTC
NA TRBJ2-4 TRBV10-2 once CASSWAGPDLAKNIQYF TGCGCCAGCAGCTGGGCGGGGCCTGATCTAGCCAAAAACATTCAGTACTTC
NA TRBJ2-7 TRBV9 NA CASSPTGTPMGEQYF TGTGCCAGCAGCCCTACCGGGACACCCATGGGAGAGCAGTACTTC
NA TRBJ2-1 TRBV28 NA CASSFSGQAYNEQFF TGTGCCAGCAGTTTTTCTGGACAAGCATACAATGAGCAGTTCTTC
NA TRBJ1-1 TRBV3-1 NA CASSQGGGHTEAFF TGTGCCAGCAGCCAAGGAGGAGGGCACACTGAAGCTTTCTTT
TRBD2 TRBJ2-3 TRBV4-2 NA CASSQEKEAGDTNTQYF TGTGCCAGCAGCCAAGAAAAGGAAGCGGGAGATACAAATACGCAGTATTTT
TRBD1 TRBJ1-5 TRBV4-1 NA CASSHYNTGDGPQHF TGCGCCAGCAGCCACTACAACACAGGGGATGGGCCCCAGCATTTT
NA TRBJ2-1 TRBV5-1 NA CASNEMNPYNEQFF TGCGCCAGCAACGAAATGAACCCTTACAATGAGCAGTTCTTC
TRBD2 TRBJ2-1 TRBV3-1 NA CASSQEVAGTLQFF TGTGCCAGCAGCCAAGAGGTAGCGGGAACTCTCCAGTTCTTC
NA TRBJ2-7 TRBV30 NA CAWSVTVEQYF TGTGCCTGGAGTGTAACCGTCGAGCAGTACTTC
NA TRBJ2-1 TRBV7-2 NA CASSLDSDNEQFF TGTGCCAGCAGCTTAGACAGCGACAATGAGCAGTTCTTC
TRBD1 TRBJ2-7 TRBV5-6 NA CASSHGQGPSHEQYF TGTGCCAGCAGTCATGGACAGGGCCCGTCGCACGAGCAGTACTTC
NA TRBJ1-4 TRBV20-1 NA CSAWTADGEKLFF TGCAGTGCTTGGACAGCAGACGGTGAAAAACTGTTTTTT
NA TRBJ1-5 TRBV18 NA CASSFTGDSNQPQHF TGTGCCAGCTCGTTCACAGGAGATAGCAATCAGCCCCAGCATTTT
TRBD1 TRBJ2-7 TRBV27 NA CASRRPGQGPYEQYF TGTGCCAGCAGAAGACCGGGACAGGGCCCCTACGAGCAGTACTTC
NA TRBJ1-3 TRBV28 once CASTLTDSGNTIYF TGTGCCAGCACCTTAACGGACTCTGGAAACACCATATATTTT
TRBD1 TRBJ2-5 TRBV2 once CASSNRGSGQETQYF TGTGCCAGCAGCAACAGGGGAAGTGGACAAGAGACCCAGTACTTC
NA TRBJ2-5 TRBV5-6 NA CASSRRAPWEETQYF TGTGCCAGCAGCCGGAGGGCCCCTTGGGAAGAGACCCAGTACTTC
NA TRBJ2-7 TRBV28 NA CASSSAVYEQYF TGTGCCAGCAGTTCGGCAGTCTACGAGCAGTACTTC
TRBD1 TRBJ1-1 TRBV3-1 NA CASSHTTGEGTEAFF TGTGCCAGCAGCCATACGACAGGGGAAGGCACTGAAGCTTTCTTT
NA TRBJ2-3 TRBV2 NA CASLSPTGNSRDLTDTQYF TGTGCCAGCTTATCCCCCACTGGGAACAGCCGTGATCTCACAGATACGCAGTATTTT
NA TRBJ2-6 TRBV7-9 NA CAVAFSGANVLTF TGTGCCGTCGCGTTCTCTGGGGCCAACGTCCTGACTTTC
TRBD2 TRBJ2-7 TRBV28 NA CASSSSGSSPSYEQYF TGTGCCAGCAGTTCTAGCGGGAGCTCTCCCTCCTACGAGCAGTACTTC
NA TRBJ2-1 TRBV18 NA CASSVDVRGEQFF TGTGCCAGCTCAGTAGACGTACGTGGTGAGCAGTTCTTC
TRBD2 TRBJ2-5 TRBV24-1 NA CATSEGLAGGWETQYF TGTGCCACCAGTGAGGGGTTAGCGGGGGGATGGGAGACCCAGTACTTC
TRBD1 TRBJ1-1 TRBV5-1 NA CASSFGTGGVNTEAFF TGCGCCAGCAGCTTCGGGACAGGGGGAGTTAACACTGAAGCTTTCTTT
NA TRBJ2-2 TRBV9 NA CASSVRRDTGELFF TGTGCCAGCAGCGTACGGCGGGACACCGGGGAGCTGTTTTTT
TRBD1 TRBJ1-2 TRBV3-1 NA CASSTRGLGDGYTF TGTGCCAGCAGCACCAGGGGGCTGGGGGATGGCTACACCTTC
NA TRBJ1-5 TRBV5-1 NA CASSPGGTLDQPQHF TGCGCCAGCAGCCCGGGGGGGACCTTAGATCAGCCCCAGCATTTT
NA TRBJ1-1 TRBV5-1 NA CASSLEGRDTEAFF TGCGCCAGCAGCTTGGAAGGCAGGGACACTGAAGCTTTCTTT
TRBD1 TRBJ1-2 TRBV24-1 NA CATSDAGTGGRVGYTF TGTGCCACCAGTGACGCCGGGACAGGGGGAAGGGTTGGCTACACCTTC
TRBD2 TRBJ2-7 TRBV20-1 NA CSARTSGTYEQYF TGCAGTGCTAGGACTAGCGGTACCTACGAGCAGTACTTC
NA TRBJ2-5 TRBV28 once CASSSPGMGQETQYF TGTGCCAGCAGTTCCCCAGGGATGGGACAAGAGACCCAGTACTTC
NA TRBJ1-5 TRBV7-8 once CASSLASGWQPQHF TGTGCCAGCAGCTTAGCTTCAGGGTGGCAGCCCCAGCATTTT
TRBD2 TRBJ2-1 TRBV19 NA CASMVSGRYNEQFF TGTGCCAGTATGGTAAGCGGGAGATACAATGAGCAGTTCTTC